The 9 T cell receptor beta chains below were found in one sample sequenced in a study of radiotherapy plus CTLA-4 blockade in lung cancer. Assay used: immunoSEQ multiplex PCR; TCRdb lists only in-frame clones, some missing. This sample has roughly 48,000 clones, with 65% to 85% found just once. Here the sequenced sample was peripheral blood, taken from a patient treated with radiotherapy plus ipilimumab. The receptors come from a human donor with non-small cell lung cancer who had stable disease on radiotherapy plus ipilimumab.

The chain uses TRBV2 and TRBJ1-2; no definite D call. CDR3 length: 11 amino acids. V shed 6 bases and J shed 8 bases, with 10 bases lying between them. Germline CDR1 SNHLY, CDR2 FYNNEI. The chain's CDR3 is CASSVDRGYTF. CDR3 DNA: TGTGCCAGCAGCGTTGACCGGGGCTACACCTTC.

The chain uses TRBV6-6 and TRBJ2-2, with D tentatively TRBD1 or TRBD2 (5 bases each). This CDR3 region has 15 residues. Germline assignment: CDR1 MNHNY and CDR2 SVGAGI (reference sequence). V was cut by 2 bases and J by 4 bases, with 11 bases left in between. The CDR3 nucleotides read TGTGCCAGCAGTTACGTGGGGACCTTCACCGGGGAGCTGTTTTTT. It is translated as CASSYVGTFTGELFF.

This rearrangement joins TRBV10-1 to TRBJ1-1; maybe TRBD1 (5 bases). Trimming took 10 bases from V and 1 from J, leaving 22 bases between them. This CDR3 is built from 16 residues. CDR1 is WNHNN and CDR2 is SYGVQD in the germline V gene (reference sequence). The CDR3 sequence: CATFPGLWGGNTEAFF. The CDR3 DNA reads TGCGCCACCTTCCCGGGCCTCTGGGGCGGGAACACTGAAGCTTTCTTT.

The sample holds a few counts of this clone. J is TRBJ2-7 and V is TRBV7-9, with 8 positions matching TRBD1. The CDR3 has 16 residues. With 7 bases clipped from V and 0 bases from J, the junction kept 11 bases outside the gene matches. Germline CDR1 reads SEHNR; CDR2 reads FQNEAQ (reference sequence). CDR3 loop: CASTLVSTGGSYEQYF. The CDR3, as DNA: TGTGCCAGCACATTAGTCAGTACAGGGGGCTCCTACGAGCAGTACTTC.

The genes are TRBV4-1 and TRBJ2-7, with TRBD2 identical over 7 bases. Germline trimming cut 5 bases from V and 6 bases from J; bases unmatched to any gene: 10. Germline CDR1 is MGHRA and CDR2 is YSYEKL. This CDR3 is built from 14 residues. CDR3 sequence reads: CASSTGGGGSEQYF. In DNA form, the CDR3 reads TGCGCCAGCAGCACAGGTGGGGGAGGGTCCGAGCAGTACTTC.

The CDR3 nucleotides are TGCAGCGGGGCAAACACTGAAGCTTTCTTT. Amino acids: CSGANTEAFF. The chain uses TRBV29-1 and TRBJ1-1; D is unresolved. The V and J ends lost 7 bases and 2 bases respectively, with 5 bases between them. Germline lookup yields CDR1 SQVTM and CDR2 ANQGSEA. The CDR3 length is 10 residues.

The rearrangement uses TRBV6-1 and TRBJ1-2; unclear D gene. The CDR3 is made up of 14 amino acids. V dropped 2 bases and J dropped 4 bases, with 11 bases sitting between them. Germline CDR1 MNHNS, CDR2 SASEGT. The CDR3 loop is CASSEWQKAYGYTF. Here the CDR3 DNA reads TGTGCCAGCAGTGAATGGCAGAAAGCCTATGGCTACACCTTC.

This chain links TRBV10-1 with TRBJ1-2, with unresolved D. The germline V gene encodes CDR1 WNHNN and CDR2 SYGVQD (reference sequence). With 5 bases removed from V and 4 bases from J, the gap between germline ends came to 23 bases. The CDR3 is made up of 17 amino acids. The chain's CDR3 is CASSRNVRSRKIYGYTF. The CDR3 DNA reads as TGCGCCAGCAGTAGAAATGTAAGATCGCGAAAGATCTATGGCTACACCTTC.

V is TRBV2 and J is TRBJ1-5; TRBD1 aligns across 7 bases. This CDR3 region has 17 residues. Germline CDR1 is SNHLY and CDR2 is FYNNEI. The trim removed 7 bases at V and 0 bases at J, leaving 12 bases unmatched. This CDR3 is CASKGSGGLNSNQPQHF. The CDR3 DNA is TGTGCCAGCAAGGGGTCAGGGGGACTCAATAGCAATCAGCCCCAGCATTTT.